The 25 T cell receptor beta chains in this list originate from one sample, sequenced in a study of blood T cell repertoires in COVID-19. Repertoires were generated with immunoSEQ multiplex PCR, while TCRdb's copy carries only in-frame clones and drops some. The table lists over 100,000 clones, about 89% of them singletons, with about a fifth in the top ten. The sequenced sample was peripheral blood. These receptors came from a human donor with acute or convalescent COVID-19. The donor label of this sample is uncertain.

The chain joins TRBV4-1 to TRBJ1-5, with a tentative D call TRBD1 (6 bases). V dropped 4 bases and J dropped 7 bases, with 23 bases sitting between them. CDR3 length: 17 amino acids. Germline loops: CDR1 MGHRA, CDR2 YSYEKL. The CDR3 region has the DNA TGCGCCAGCAGCCCTGAGCAGGGGAGCCGGCTTCGGCAGCCCCAGCATTTT. This codes for CASSPEQGSRLRQPQHF.

The chain recombines TRBV5-4 with TRBJ2-3; 8 bases match TRBD1. Trimming took 7 bases from V and 5 from J; bases not matched to a gene: 9. This CDR3 has 14 residues. Germline CDR1 reads SGHNT; CDR2 reads YYREEE (reference sequence). In DNA form, the CDR3 reads TGTGCCAGCCGCGAACAGGGGGTGTTAGATACGCAGTATTTT. This codes for CASREQGVLDTQYF.

This sequence joins TRBV6-2 or TRBV6-3 and TRBJ2-3; TRBD1 might be the D (6 bases). Trimming removed 2 bases from V and 6 bases from J, with 18 bases in between. This CDR3 has 16 residues. CDR1 and CDR2 (germline): MNHEY, SVGEGT. This CDR3 reads CASSYGGRGISDTQYF. CDR3 DNA sequence: TGTGCCAGCAGTTACGGCGGCAGGGGAATTTCGGATACGCAGTATTTT.

The chain carries TRBV5-4 and TRBJ2-5; 12 bases match TRBD1. CDR3 length equals 14 residues. Per germline, CDR1 SGHNT and CDR2 YYREEE (reference sequence). V lost 4 bases to trimming and J lost 4 bases; unmatched junction nucleotides: 2. The DNA for the CDR3 is TGTGCCAGCAGCGGGGACAGGGGGCGAGAGACCCAGTACTTC. Protein sequence: CASSGDRGRETQYF.

The rearrangement links TRBV4-2 to TRBJ1-5; D gene ambiguous. V dropped 1 base and J dropped 7 bases, with 23 bases sitting between them. This CDR3 is built from 18 residues. Germline V lookup: CDR1 LGHNA, CDR2 YNFKEQ. The CDR3 protein is CASSQGGQWIGFGQPQHF. Here the CDR3 DNA reads TGTGCCAGCAGCCAAGGAGGTCAGTGGATCGGGTTTGGACAGCCCCAGCATTTT.

The chain joins TRBV7-2 to TRBJ1-2, with D possibly being TRBD1 (6 bases). V was clipped by 5 bases and J by 0 bases, with 13 bases between them. The CDR3 contains 15 residues. In germline, CDR1 is SGHTA, CDR2 FQGNSA. CDR3 sequence reads: CASSPVQGPNYGYTF. CDR3 in DNA: TGTGCCAGCAGCCCGGTACAGGGACCTAACTATGGCTACACCTTC.

This sequence joins TRBV5-4 and TRBJ2-5; the match to TRBD2 covers 8 bases. Germline CDR1 and CDR2: SGHNT and YYREEE (reference sequence). The CDR3 has 16 residues. The J segment lost 3 bases and the V segment lost 6 bases, leaving 13 bases of the junction unmatched. CDR3 bases: TGTGCCAGCAATACGGGAGGGCGCAGAACTAAAGAGACCCAGTACTTC. Translation: CASNTGGRRTKETQYF. Based on the CDR3 plus reference TRBV5-4 and TRBJ2-5, the full variable domain is ETGVTQSPTHLIKTRGQQVTLRCSSQSGHNTVSWYQQALGQGPQFIFQYYREEENGRGNFPPRFSGLQFPNYSSELNVNALELDDSALYLCASNTGGRRTKETQYFGPGTRLLVL.

This clone came up once. This chain connects TRBV3-1 (or the pseudogene TRBV3-2) to TRBJ1-4, with unresolved D. CDR1 is LGHDT, CDR2 YNNKEL, per germline (reference sequence). V lost 2 bases, J lost 12 bases, and 10 bases lay in between. The CDR3 runs 12 residues. CDR3 amino acids: CASSQWRRELFF. The CDR3 DNA sequence: TGTGCCAGCAGCCAATGGAGGAGGGAACTGTTTTTT.

The CDR3 sequence: CASSLGRLQAYNEQFF. The CDR3 coding sequence is TGTGCCAGCAGTTTAGGCCGGCTCCAGGCCTACAATGAGCAGTTCTTC. This chain connects TRBV28 to TRBJ2-1; D gene ambiguous. Germline V gene data show CDR1 as MDHEN and CDR2 as SYDVKM. Trimming left V 2 bases short and J 2 bases short, with 13 bases between. The CDR3 runs 16 residues.

The CDR3, as DNA: TGTGCCTGGACTGGACAGGGGATGGGGACTGAAGCTTTCTTT. It encodes CAWTGQGMGTEAFF. The gene calls are TRBV30 and TRBJ1-1; 9 bases map to TRBD1. This CDR3 contains 14 residues. V lost 4 bases, J lost 5 bases, and 8 bases stayed unmatched. Germline CDR1 reads GTSNPN; CDR2 reads SVGIG (reference sequence).

The rearrangement joins TRBV9 to TRBJ2-3; D gene unclear. Germline values: CDR1 SGDLS, CDR2 YYNGEE. This CDR3 spans 13 amino acids. V lost 0 bases, J lost 2 bases, and 4 bases lay in between. The CDR3, as DNA: TGTGCCAGCAGCGTAGACTCCACAGATACGCAGTATTTT. Amino acids: CASSVDSTDTQYF.

The chain couples TRBV5-4 to TRBJ1-6, with D possibly matching TRBD1 (5 bases). Germline V lookup: CDR1 SGHNT, CDR2 YYREEE (reference sequence). The CDR3 is 14 amino acids. Trimming took off 0 bases at V and 8 bases at J, with 9 bases between the two ends. CDR3 nucleotides: TGTGCCAGCAGCTTGGCGGGCAGGGATTCACCCCTCCACTTT. Translated: CASSLAGRDSPLHF.

The chain is built from TRBV7-9 and TRBJ2-7; D is possibly TRBD2 (6 bases). V lost 4 bases to trimming and J lost 4 bases, with 20 bases between them. CDR1 is SEHNR, CDR2 FQNEAQ, per germline (reference sequence). The CDR3 is made up of 16 amino acids. DNA for the CDR3: TGTGCCAGCAGCTCCGGGTCGGAGGGTAGGAGATACGAGCAGTACTTC. Protein sequence: CASSSGSEGRRYEQYF.

V and J are TRBV28 and TRBJ1-2; D unclear. Germline V lookup: CDR1 MDHEN, CDR2 SYDVKM. This CDR3 is built from 12 residues. With 7 bases removed from V and 7 bases from J, the gap between germline ends came to 13 bases. The CDR3 DNA reads TGTGCCAGCATGTCTAGCGCTGGTGGCTACACCTTC. Translated, it gives CASMSSAGGYTF.

V and J are TRBV7-2 and TRBJ2-5; 12 bases agree with TRBD2. The V and J ends lost 4 bases and 5 bases, in that order; junction bases with no gene match: 5. Germline V gene lookup returns CDR1 SGHTA and CDR2 FQGNSA. This CDR3 is 15 amino acids long. The CDR3, as DNA: TGTGCCAGCAGCTCCGCTAGCGGGAGGGTGGAGACCCAGTACTTC. Its translation: CASSSASGRVETQYF.

The chain couples TRBV5-1 to TRBJ1-3; D remains ambiguous. The CDR3 runs to 16 residues. Trimming took off 0 bases at V and 0 bases at J, with 10 bases between the two ends. The germline V gene has CDR1 SGHRS and CDR2 YFSETQ. The CDR3 spells CASSLGTRISGNTIYF. CDR3 bases: TGCGCCAGCAGCTTGGGTACGCGGATCTCTGGAAACACCATATATTTT.

This chain connects TRBV15 to TRBJ2-5, with TRBD1 matching over 8 bases. The junction had 4 bases not matched to a gene; V was cut back by 5 bases and J by 5 bases. The length of the CDR3 is 13 residues. CDR1 LNHNV and CDR2 YYDKDF come from the germline V gene (reference sequence). CDR3 in DNA: TGTGCCACCAGCCGGGACAGGAGGGAGACCCAGTACTTC. This codes for CATSRDRRETQYF.

The chain recombines TRBV3-1 (or the pseudogene TRBV3-2) with TRBJ1-1, with 7 bases that match TRBD1. J lost 0 bases, V lost 1 base, and 5 bases had no gene match. CDR3 length equals 16 residues. CDR1 and CDR2 from the germline V gene are LGHDT and YNNKEL (reference sequence). The CDR3 nucleotides read TGTGCCAGCAGCCAAGGCCGGGGGACAGTGAACACTGAAGCTTTCTTT. This sequence encodes CASSQGRGTVNTEAFF.

The V call is TRBV28, the J call TRBJ1-2, with a weak D call TRBD1 (6 bases). V gave up 8 bases and J gave up 2 bases, with 12 bases separating them. Germline V lookup: CDR1 MDHEN, CDR2 SYDVKM. The CDR3 contains 13 residues. DNA for the CDR3: TGTGCCAGCCGCAGGACAGACAACTATGGCTACACCTTC. It is translated as CASRRTDNYGYTF.

This clone was counted a single time. The chain carries TRBV6-5 and TRBJ2-2, with D possibly TRBD2 on 5 matching bases. Germline assignment: CDR1 MNHEY and CDR2 SVGAGI. The CDR3 extends over 13 amino acids. V was clipped by 0 bases and J by 8 bases, with 7 bases between them. As DNA, the CDR3 is TGTGCCAGCAGTTACTCATCGGGGGGGGAGCTGTTTTTT. Translation: CASSYSSGGELFF.

This rearrangement joins TRBV7-9 to TRBJ2-7; 7 nucleotides line up with TRBD1. Germline V lookup: CDR1 SEHNR, CDR2 FQNEAQ (reference sequence). The CDR3 covers 16 residues. V dropped 1 base and J dropped 4; count of bases not matched to a gene: 10. The CDR3 protein is CASSLGFSGTDYEQYF. CDR3 in DNA: TGTGCCAGCAGCTTAGGGTTCTCGGGGACAGATTACGAGCAGTACTTC.

The chain links TRBV5-1 to TRBJ1-1, with D unclear. The CDR3 length is 16 residues. Germline CDR1 SGHRS, CDR2 YFSETQ. V lost 3 bases and J 12 bases, leaving 27 bases between the germline ends. CDR3 loop: CASSSYYSSGSGYTFF. Here the CDR3 DNA reads TGCGCCAGCAGCTCATACTACAGTTCGGGGTCGGGTTATACTTTCTTT.

The rearrangement links TRBV11-2 to TRBJ2-3; TRBD2 matches at 11 bases. This CDR3 contains 17 residues. With V trimmed by 2 bases and J by 1 base, 5 bases remained unmatched. Looked up from germline, CDR1 is SGHAT and CDR2 is FQNNGV. The CDR3 bases are TGTGCCAGCAGCTTATTAGCGGGGGGGAAACGCACAGATACGCAGTATTTT. It is translated as CASSLLAGGKRTDTQYF.

This chain connects TRBV19 to TRBJ2-5; 15 bases align to TRBD2. Germline values: CDR1 LNHDA, CDR2 SQIVND (reference sequence). The CDR3 contains 15 residues. V lost 11 bases and J lost 4; bases outside the gene matches: 8. The CDR3 protein is CASGLAGGRRETQYF. The CDR3 DNA reads as TGTGCCTCCGGACTAGCGGGGGGGCGGAGAGAGACCCAGTACTTC.

This chain uses TRBV12-3 or TRBV12-4 with TRBJ2-7; no reliable D call. The CDR3 covers 13 residues. V was clipped by 6 bases and J by 4 bases, with 13 bases between them. CDR3 DNA sequence: TGTGCCAGCAGCCCTGGGCCAGATTACGAGCAGTACTTC. The encoded protein is CASSPGPDYEQYF.